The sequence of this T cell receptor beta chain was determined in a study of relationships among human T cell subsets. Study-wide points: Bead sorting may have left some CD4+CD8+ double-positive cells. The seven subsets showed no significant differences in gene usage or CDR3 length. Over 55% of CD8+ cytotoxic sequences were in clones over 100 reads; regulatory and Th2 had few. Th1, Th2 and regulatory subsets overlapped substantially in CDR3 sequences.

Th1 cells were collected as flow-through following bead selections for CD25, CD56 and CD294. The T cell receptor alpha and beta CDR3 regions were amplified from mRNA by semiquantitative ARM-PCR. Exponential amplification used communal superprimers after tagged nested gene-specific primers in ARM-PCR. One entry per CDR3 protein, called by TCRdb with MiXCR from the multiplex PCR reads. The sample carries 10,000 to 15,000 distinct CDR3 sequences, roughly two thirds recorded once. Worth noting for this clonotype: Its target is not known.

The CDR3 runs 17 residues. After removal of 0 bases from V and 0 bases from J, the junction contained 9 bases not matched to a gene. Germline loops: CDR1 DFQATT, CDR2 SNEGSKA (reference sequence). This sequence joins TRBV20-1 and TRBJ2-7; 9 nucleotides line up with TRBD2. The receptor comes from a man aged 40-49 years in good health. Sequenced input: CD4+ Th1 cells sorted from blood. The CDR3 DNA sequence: TGCAGTGCTAGAGATCCGAATAGCGGGGGCCCCTCCTACGAGCAGTACTTC. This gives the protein CSARDPNSGGPSYEQYF.